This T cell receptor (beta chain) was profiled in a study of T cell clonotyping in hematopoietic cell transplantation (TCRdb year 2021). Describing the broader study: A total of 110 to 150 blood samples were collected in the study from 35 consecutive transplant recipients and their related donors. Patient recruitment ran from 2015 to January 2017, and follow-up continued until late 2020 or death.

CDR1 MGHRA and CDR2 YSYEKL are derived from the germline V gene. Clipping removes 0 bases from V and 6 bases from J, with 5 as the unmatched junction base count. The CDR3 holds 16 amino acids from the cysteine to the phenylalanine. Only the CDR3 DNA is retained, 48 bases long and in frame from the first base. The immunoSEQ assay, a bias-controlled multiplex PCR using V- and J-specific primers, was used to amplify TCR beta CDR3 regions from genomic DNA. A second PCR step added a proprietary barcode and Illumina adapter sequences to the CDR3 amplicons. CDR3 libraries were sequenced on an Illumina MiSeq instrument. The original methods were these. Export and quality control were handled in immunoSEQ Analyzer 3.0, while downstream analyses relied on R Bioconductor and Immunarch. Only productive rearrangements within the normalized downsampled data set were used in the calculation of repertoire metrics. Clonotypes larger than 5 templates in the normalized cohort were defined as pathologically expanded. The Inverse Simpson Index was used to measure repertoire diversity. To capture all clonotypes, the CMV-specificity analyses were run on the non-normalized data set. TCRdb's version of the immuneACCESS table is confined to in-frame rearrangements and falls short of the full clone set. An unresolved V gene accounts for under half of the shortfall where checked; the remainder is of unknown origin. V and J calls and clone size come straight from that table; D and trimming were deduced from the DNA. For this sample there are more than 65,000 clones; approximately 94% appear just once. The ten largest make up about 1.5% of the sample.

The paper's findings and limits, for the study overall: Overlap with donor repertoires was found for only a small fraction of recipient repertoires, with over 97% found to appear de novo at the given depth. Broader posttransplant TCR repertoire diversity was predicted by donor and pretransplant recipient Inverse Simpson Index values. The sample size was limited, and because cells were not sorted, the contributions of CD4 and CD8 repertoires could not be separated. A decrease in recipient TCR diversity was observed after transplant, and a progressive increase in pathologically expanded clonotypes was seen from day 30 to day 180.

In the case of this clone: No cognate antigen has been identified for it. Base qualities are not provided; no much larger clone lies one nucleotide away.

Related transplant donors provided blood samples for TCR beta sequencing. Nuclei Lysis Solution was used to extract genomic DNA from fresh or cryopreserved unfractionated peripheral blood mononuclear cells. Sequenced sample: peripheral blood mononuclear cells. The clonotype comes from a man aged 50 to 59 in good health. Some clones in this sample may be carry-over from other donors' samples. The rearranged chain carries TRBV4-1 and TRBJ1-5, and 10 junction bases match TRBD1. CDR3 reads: CASSQDGGTGVQPQHF. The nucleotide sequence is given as TGCGCCAGCAGCCAAGATGGTGGGACAGGGGTTCAGCCCCAGCATTTT.